Following are 7 T cell receptor beta chains from one sample sequenced in a study of blood T cells in healthy people across ages. The use of a sample-barcoded 5' primer and a J-beta primer mix characterized a second PCR of about 6 to 11 cycles. TCRdb fed the 5' RACE reads into MiXCR, producing one record per CDR3 protein. The data show around 870,000 distinct CDR3 sequences, 25% to 35% seen once. Sequenced sample: blood. The source of these receptors is an elderly woman in good health.

This clonotype was recorded at least ten times. This chain links TRBV4-3 with TRBJ2-5; TRBD1 or TRBD2 may be the D gene (5 bases each). Germline V lookup: CDR1 LGHNA, CDR2 YSLEER. V shed 4 bases and J shed 5 bases, with 11 bases lying between them. The length of the CDR3 is 13 residues. Written as DNA, the CDR3 is TGCGCCAGCAGCCGCAGGGAGAGGGAGACCCAGTACTTC. It specifies CASSRRERETQYF.

Details on this clonotype: A much bigger clone sits one base away, suggesting this may be a read error. The V and J genes are TRBV9 and TRBJ2-1, with 8 bases that match TRBD1. Germline assignment: CDR1 SGDLS and CDR2 YYNGEE. The CDR3 runs 16 residues. The CDR3 nucleotides read TGTGCCAGCAGCCCGACACAGGGGGACTCCCACAATGAGCAGTTCTTC. The encoded protein is CASSPTQGDSHNEQFF.

This chain links TRBV15 with TRBJ2-3, with 9 positions matching TRBD1. V gave up 0 bases and J gave up 11 bases; unmatched junction bases: 6. CDR1 is LNHNV, CDR2 YYDKDF, per germline (reference sequence). The CDR3 is 14 amino acids. CDR3 region: CATSRDLTGGKQYF. DNA of the CDR3: TGTGCCACCAGCAGAGACCTGACAGGGGGAAAGCAGTATTTT.

With respect to this clonotype: This may be a read error, as it is one base from a much larger clone. A read error is likely, as this CDR3 ends without the conserved phenylalanine or tryptophan. This chain links TRBV5-1 with TRBJ2-5; D is unclear. The J call may be incorrect, as the DNA end agrees better with TRBJ2-7. CDR1 SGHRS and CDR2 YFSETQ come from the germline V gene. The CDR3 runs 16 residues. In DNA, the CDR3 is TGCGCCAGCAGCTTGGCTGGGGAACCCCGGTCCTACGAGCAGTACTAC. Translation gives CASSLAGEPRSYEQYY.

The V gene is TRBV5-1, the J gene TRBJ2-5, with 10 bases identical to TRBD1. Germline CDR1 and CDR2: SGHRS and YFSETQ. The CDR3 totals 16 residues. V lost 3 bases to trimming and J lost 4 bases; unmatched junction nucleotides: 9. CDR3 nucleotide sequence: TGCGCCAGCAGCTCCGGGACAGGGGTTGTCGGAGAGACCCAGTACTTC. Protein product: CASSSGTGVVGETQYF.

In this sample, this clonotype turned up many times. The V call is TRBV5-4, the J call TRBJ1-2, with 11 bases aligning to TRBD1. V was pared by 4 bases and J by 5 bases, with 7 bases of the junction left unmatched. Germline V gene sequence: CDR1 SGHNT, CDR2 YYREEE (reference sequence). The CDR3 is 15 amino acids. DNA for the CDR3: TGTGCCAGCAGCATGGGGGACAGGGGGTTATATGGCTACACCTTC. This translates into CASSMGDRGLYGYTF.

This clonotype was detected many times. This sequence joins TRBV4-1 and TRBJ1-5, with 8 positions matching TRBD1. Germline loops: CDR1 MGHRA, CDR2 YSYEKL. This CDR3 is 17 amino acids long. V trimming: 0 bases; J trimming: 2 bases; junction bases outside the gene matches: 6. The CDR3 is CASSQDRQGAGNQPQHF. CDR3 DNA: TGCGCCAGCAGCCAAGATCGCCAGGGGGCAGGCAATCAGCCCCAGCATTTT.